One and the same sample provided the 7 T cell receptor beta chains below, sequenced in a study of blood T cells in healthy people across ages. A J-beta primer mix and a sample-barcoded 5' primer were used in a second PCR of about 7 to 12 cycles. MiXCR, run by TCRdb on the 5' RACE reads, gives a single entry per CDR3 protein. This sample has 700,000 to 950,000 distinct CDR3 sequences, with over 45% found just once. The sample comprised blood. Receptors originate from a man aged 25-45 years in good health.

The V gene is TRBV7-3, the J gene TRBJ2-5; 8 bases are a match to TRBD2. The trim removed 4 bases at V and 1 base at J, leaving 5 bases unmatched. CDR3 length: 15 residues. The germline V gene has CDR1 SGHTA and CDR2 FQGTGA. CDR3 DNA sequence: TGTGCCAGCAGCTATAGCGGGATGCTCCAAGAGACCCAGTACTTC. It is translated as CASSYSGMLQETQYF.

The gene calls are TRBV7-3 and TRBJ2-1; weak D call: TRBD2 (5 bases). The CDR3 is made up of 15 amino acids. Germline values: CDR1 SGHTA, CDR2 FQGTGA. V was trimmed by 6 bases and J by 2 bases, leaving 14 bases between them. In nucleotides, the CDR3 is TGTGCCAGCAGTAAGGGCGGAGGCCCCTACAATGAGCAGTTCTTC. Its protein product is CASSKGGGPYNEQFF.

This chain connects TRBV6-2 or TRBV6-3 to TRBJ2-6; D unclear. Germline loops: CDR1 MNHEY, CDR2 SVGEGT. With 6 bases removed from V and 1 base from J, the gap between germline ends came to 10 bases. This CDR3 comprises 15 residues. Here the CDR3 reads CASSHTESGANVLTF. The CDR3 DNA reads as TGTGCCAGCAGCCACACCGAGTCTGGGGCCAACGTCCTGACTTTC.

Only a few counts were recorded for this clonotype. The gene calls are TRBV20-1 and TRBJ2-5; D ambiguous. CDR1 and CDR2 (germline): DFQATT, SNEGSKA (reference sequence). The V end was cut by 2 bases, the J end by 3 bases, with 4 bases between. This CDR3 comprises 11 residues. DNA of the CDR3: TGCAGTGCTAGACCCGAAGAGACCCAGTACTTC. It is translated as CSARPEETQYF.

This chain connects TRBV20-1 to TRBJ2-3; unclear D gene. V lost 3 bases, J lost 4 bases, and 11 bases lay in between. Germline values: CDR1 DFQATT, CDR2 SNEGSKA (reference sequence). The CDR3 spans 13 residues. The CDR3 region is CSASAPGADTQYF. The CDR3 region has the DNA TGCAGTGCTAGTGCGCCAGGCGCAGATACGCAGTATTTT.

CDR3 nucleotides: TGTGCCAGCATGGATCAGGCAGGTTATAACTATGGCTACACCTTC. Its translation: CASMDQAGYNYGYTF. The chain has TRBV7-9 and TRBJ1-2; D is undetermined. Trimming cost V 7 bases and J 1 base, with 16 bases left between them. The CDR3 length is 15 residues. Germline V CDR1 and CDR2: SEHNR, FQNEAQ (reference sequence).

The chain links TRBV20-1 to TRBJ2-7, with a possible D match to TRBD2 (5 bases). V was cut by 4 bases and J by 0 bases, with 19 bases left in between. The germline gives CDR1 DFQATT, CDR2 SNEGSKA (reference sequence). The CDR3 has 16 amino acids. The CDR3 DNA sequence: TGCAGTGCTAACTGGTTAGAGGGCGGCAGCTCCTACGAGCAGTACTTC. As protein: CSANWLEGGSSYEQYF.